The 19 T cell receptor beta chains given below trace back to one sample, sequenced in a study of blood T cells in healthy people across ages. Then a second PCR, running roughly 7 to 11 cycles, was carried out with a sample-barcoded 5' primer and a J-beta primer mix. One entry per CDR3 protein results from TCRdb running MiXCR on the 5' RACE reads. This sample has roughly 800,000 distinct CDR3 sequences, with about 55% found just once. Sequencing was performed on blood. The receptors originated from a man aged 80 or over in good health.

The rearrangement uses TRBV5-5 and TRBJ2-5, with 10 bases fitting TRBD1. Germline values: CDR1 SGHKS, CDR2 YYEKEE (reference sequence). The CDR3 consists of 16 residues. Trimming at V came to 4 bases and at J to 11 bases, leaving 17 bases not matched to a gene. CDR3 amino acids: CASSKDRGDPYNEQYF. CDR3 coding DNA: TGTGCCAGCAGCAAGGACAGGGGGGACCCCTACAATGAGCAGTACTTC.

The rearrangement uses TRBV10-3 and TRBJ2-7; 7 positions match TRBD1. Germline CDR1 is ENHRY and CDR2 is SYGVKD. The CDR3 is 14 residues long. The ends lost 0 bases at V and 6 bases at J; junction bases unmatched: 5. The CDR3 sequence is CAISESGDRVEQYF. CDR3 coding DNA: TGTGCCATCAGTGAGTCCGGAGACAGGGTCGAGCAGTACTTC.

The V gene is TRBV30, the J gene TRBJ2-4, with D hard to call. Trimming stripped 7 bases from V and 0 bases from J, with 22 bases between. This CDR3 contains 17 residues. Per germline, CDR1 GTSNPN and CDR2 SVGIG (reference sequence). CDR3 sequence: CASRPPRSRLAKNIQYF. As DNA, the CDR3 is TGTGCCTCGCGACCCCCGCGGTCCAGACTAGCCAAAAACATTCAGTACTTC.

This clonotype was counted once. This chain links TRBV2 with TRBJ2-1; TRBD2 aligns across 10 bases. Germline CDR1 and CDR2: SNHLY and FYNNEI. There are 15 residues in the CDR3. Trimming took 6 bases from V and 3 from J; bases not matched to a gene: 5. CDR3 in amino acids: CASRETSGVYNEQFF. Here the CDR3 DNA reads TGTGCCAGCAGGGAAACTAGCGGGGTCTACAATGAGCAGTTCTTC.

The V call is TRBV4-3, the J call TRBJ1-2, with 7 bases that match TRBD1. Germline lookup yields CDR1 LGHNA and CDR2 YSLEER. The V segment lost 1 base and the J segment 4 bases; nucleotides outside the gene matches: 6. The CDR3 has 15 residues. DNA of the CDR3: TGCGCCAGCAGCCAAGCTCCAGGGGGGATCTATGGCTACACCTTC. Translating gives CASSQAPGGIYGYTF.

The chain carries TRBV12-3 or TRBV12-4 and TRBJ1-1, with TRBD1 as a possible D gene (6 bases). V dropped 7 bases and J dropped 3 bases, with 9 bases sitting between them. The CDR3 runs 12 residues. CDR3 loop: CASTQGYTEAFF. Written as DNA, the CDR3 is TGTGCCAGCACCCAGGGGTACACTGAAGCTTTCTTT.

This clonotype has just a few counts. CDR3 in amino acids: CAISESWEPNEKLFF. The CDR3 DNA reads as TGTGCCATCAGTGAGTCTTGGGAACCTAATGAAAAACTGTTTTTT. The gene calls are TRBV10-3 and TRBJ1-4; the D is unclear. From germline, CDR1 is ENHRY and CDR2 SYGVKD. The CDR3 runs 15 residues. Trimming removed 0 bases at V and 3 bases at J, with 8 bases between.

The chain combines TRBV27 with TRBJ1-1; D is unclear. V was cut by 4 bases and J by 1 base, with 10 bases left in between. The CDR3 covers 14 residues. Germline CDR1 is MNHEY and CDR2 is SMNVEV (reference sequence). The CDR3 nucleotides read TGTGCCAGCAGTTCCCCCTTTAAGAACACTGAAGCTTTCTTT. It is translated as CASSSPFKNTEAFF.

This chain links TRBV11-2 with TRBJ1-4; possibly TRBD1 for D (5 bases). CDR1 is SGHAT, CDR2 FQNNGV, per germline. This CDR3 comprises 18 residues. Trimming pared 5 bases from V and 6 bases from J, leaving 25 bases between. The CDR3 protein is CASSVRRGSSPGDEKLFF. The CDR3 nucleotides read TGTGCCAGCAGCGTACGGCGGGGGTCAAGCCCGGGGGATGAAAAACTGTTTTTT. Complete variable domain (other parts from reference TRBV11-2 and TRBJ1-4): EAGVAQSPRYKIIEKRQSVAFWCNPISGHATLYWYQQILGQGPKLLIQFQNNGVVDDSQLPKDRFSAERLKGVDSTLKIQPAKLEDSAVYLCASSVRRGSSPGDEKLFFGSGTQLSVL.

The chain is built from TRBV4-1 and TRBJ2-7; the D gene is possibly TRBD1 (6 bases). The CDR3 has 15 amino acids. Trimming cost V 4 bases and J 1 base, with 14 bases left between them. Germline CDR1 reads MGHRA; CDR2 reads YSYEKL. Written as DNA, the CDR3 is TGCGCCAGCAGCCCAATCGACAGGAAATCCTACGAGCAGTACTTC. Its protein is CASSPIDRKSYEQYF.

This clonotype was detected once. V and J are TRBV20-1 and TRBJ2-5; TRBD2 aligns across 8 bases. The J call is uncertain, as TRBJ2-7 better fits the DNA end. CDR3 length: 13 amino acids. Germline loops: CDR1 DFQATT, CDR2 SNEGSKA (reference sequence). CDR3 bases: TGCAGTGCCCTAAGGCGGGAGGAATACGAGCAGTACTTC. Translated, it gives CSALRREEYEQYF.

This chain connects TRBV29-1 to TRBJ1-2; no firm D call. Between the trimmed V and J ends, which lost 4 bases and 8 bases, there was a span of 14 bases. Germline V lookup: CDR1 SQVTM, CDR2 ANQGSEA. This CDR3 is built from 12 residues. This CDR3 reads CSVVRAGSGYTF. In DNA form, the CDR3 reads TGCAGCGTTGTGCGGGCAGGTAGCGGCTACACCTTC.

Here the CDR3 reads CASNSGRGDEQFF. In DNA, the CDR3 is TGCGCCAGCAATAGCGGGAGGGGGGATGAGCAGTTCTTC. This chain connects TRBV10-1 to TRBJ2-1, with 11 bases lining up with TRBD2. This CDR3 is built from 13 residues. V shed 7 bases, J shed 8 bases, and the junction held 4 bases outside the gene matches. Germline V lookup: CDR1 WNHNN, CDR2 SYGVQD (reference sequence).

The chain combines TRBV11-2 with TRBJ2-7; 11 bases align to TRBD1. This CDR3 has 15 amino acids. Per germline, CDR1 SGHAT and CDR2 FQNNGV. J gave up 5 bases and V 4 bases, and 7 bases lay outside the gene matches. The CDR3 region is CASSSGQGAGNEQYF. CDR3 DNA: TGTGCCAGCAGCTCCGGACAGGGGGCGGGTAACGAGCAGTACTTC.

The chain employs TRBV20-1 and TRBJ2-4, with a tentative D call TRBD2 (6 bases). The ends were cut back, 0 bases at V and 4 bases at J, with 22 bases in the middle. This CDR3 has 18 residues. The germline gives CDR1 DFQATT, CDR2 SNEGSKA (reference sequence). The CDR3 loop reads CSARDPRGSGGGKNIQYF. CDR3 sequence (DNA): TGCAGTGCTAGAGATCCTAGGGGTAGTGGGGGAGGTAAAAACATTCAGTACTTC.

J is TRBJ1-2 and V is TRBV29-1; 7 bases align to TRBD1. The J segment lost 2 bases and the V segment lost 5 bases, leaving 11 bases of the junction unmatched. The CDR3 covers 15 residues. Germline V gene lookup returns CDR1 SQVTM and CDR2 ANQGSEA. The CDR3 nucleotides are TGCAGCGTTTCGACAGGGACTATAAACAACTATGGCTACACCTTC. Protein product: CSVSTGTINNYGYTF.

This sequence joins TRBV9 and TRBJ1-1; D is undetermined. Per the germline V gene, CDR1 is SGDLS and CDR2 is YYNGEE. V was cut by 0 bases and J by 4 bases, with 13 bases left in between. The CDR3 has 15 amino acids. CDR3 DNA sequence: TGTGCCAGCAGCGTAGATCAAGGGTGGGGCACTGAAGCTTTCTTT. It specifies CASSVDQGWGTEAFF.

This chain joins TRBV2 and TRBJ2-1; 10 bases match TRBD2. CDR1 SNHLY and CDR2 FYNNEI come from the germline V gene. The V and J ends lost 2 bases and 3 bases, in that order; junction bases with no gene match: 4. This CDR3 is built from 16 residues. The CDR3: CASSERGTSVYNEQFF. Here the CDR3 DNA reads TGTGCCAGCAGTGAAAGGGGGACTAGCGTCTACAATGAGCAGTTCTTC.

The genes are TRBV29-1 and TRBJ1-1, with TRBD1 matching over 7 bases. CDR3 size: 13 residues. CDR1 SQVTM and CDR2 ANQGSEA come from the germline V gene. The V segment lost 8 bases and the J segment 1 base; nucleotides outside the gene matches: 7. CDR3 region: CSSGQKENTEAFF. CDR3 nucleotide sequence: TGCAGCTCGGGACAGAAAGAGAACACTGAAGCTTTCTTT.